This passage covers 19 T cell receptor beta chains from one sample sequenced in a study of T-cell reconstitution after alpha-beta-depleted transplantation in children. Unique molecular identifiers were incorporated into the prepared TCRbeta library. TCRdb re-analysed the PCR reads in MiXCR, keeping a single row per CDR3 protein. The repertoire consists of approximately 400,000 distinct CDR3 sequences, with about 11% occurring once and the leading ten covering roughly 5.1%. The material was PBMCs from the stem cell graft donor, obtained from the stem cell graft. These TCRs come from a human donor who donated a stem cell graft to a child with acute myeloid leukemia.

This clonotype was picked up many times. The rearrangement links TRBV7-2 to TRBJ2-1; D gene uncertain. Germline V gene data show CDR1 as SGHTA and CDR2 as FQGNSA. The CDR3 runs to 11 residues. V dropped 3 bases and J dropped 8 bases, with 5 bases sitting between them. CDR3 in amino acids: CASSFTYEQFF. CDR3 coding DNA: TGTGCCAGCAGCTTCACTTATGAGCAGTTCTTC.

The chain recombines TRBV29-1 with TRBJ1-1, with 7 bases identical to TRBD1. The germline gives CDR1 SQVTM, CDR2 ANQGSEA. The CDR3 totals 15 residues. Trimming at V came to 6 bases and at J to 1 base, leaving 11 bases not matched to a gene. In nucleotides, the CDR3 is TGCAGCGTGGTTATCCAGGGGGGCTGGAACACTGAAGCTTTCTTT. Amino acid sequence: CSVVIQGGWNTEAFF.

The rearrangement joins TRBV6-1 to TRBJ2-2, with 11 bases fitting TRBD1. The CDR3 is 15 residues long. Germline assignment: CDR1 MNHNS and CDR2 SASEGT. V lost 7 bases to trimming and J lost 3 bases; unmatched junction nucleotides: 4. The CDR3 DNA follows: TGTGCCAGCACCGGGACAGGGGGAGACACCGGGGAGCTGTTTTTT. This translates into CASTGTGGDTGELFF.

This clonotype has a count of ten or more. The J gene is TRBJ2-3, the V gene TRBV5-1; D is possibly TRBD1 or TRBD2 (5 bases each). CDR1 and CDR2 (germline): SGHRS, YFSETQ. The CDR3 totals 13 residues. The V gene lost 4 bases and the J gene lost 4 bases, with 10 bases spanning the gap. CDR3 amino acids: CASSGDAADTQYF. CDR3 DNA sequence: TGCGCCAGCAGCGGGGACGCAGCAGATACGCAGTATTTT.

The sample holds many counts of this clonotype. J is TRBJ2-7 and V is TRBV7-9; 11 bases match TRBD2. The germline CDR1 and CDR2 sequences are SEHNR and FQNEAQ (reference sequence). The CDR3 has 14 residues. The ends lost 5 bases at V and 2 bases at J; junction bases unmatched: 2. The CDR3 DNA follows: TGTGCCAGCAGCAGTAGCGGGAGGGCCTACGAGCAGTACTTC. Its protein product is CASSSSGRAYEQYF.

This clonotype was observed a few times. V usage is TRBV5-5 and J usage is TRBJ2-3; D might be TRBD1 or TRBD2, each matching 5 bases. The CDR3 has 15 amino acids. Germline V gives CDR1 SGHKS, CDR2 YYEKEE (reference sequence). V shed 3 bases and J shed 1 base, with 12 bases lying between them. CDR3 sequence: CASSSGTFGTDTQYF. CDR3 DNA: TGTGCCAGCAGCTCCGGGACCTTCGGCACAGATACGCAGTATTTT.

CDR3 region: CAISESSLRNPRDTQYF. The CDR3 nucleotides are TGTGCCATCAGTGAGTCGAGTCTACGGAACCCGAGGGATACGCAGTATTTT. The genes are TRBV10-3 and TRBJ2-3; D not resolved. This CDR3 has 17 amino acids. The germline gives CDR1 ENHRY, CDR2 SYGVKD. With 0 bases removed from V and 6 bases from J, the gap between germline ends came to 19 bases.

This clonotype was seen only a few times. V usage is TRBV5-5 and J usage is TRBJ1-5; D might be TRBD1 (5 bases). Germline CDR1 and CDR2: SGHKS and YYEKEE (reference sequence). Trimming removed 6 bases from V and 1 base from J, with 11 bases in between. The CDR3 is made up of 14 amino acids. The CDR3 region is CASTLGPSNQPQHF. CDR3 sequence (DNA): TGTGCCAGCACTCTGGGGCCGAGCAATCAGCCCCAGCATTTT.

This chain joins TRBV5-1 and TRBJ2-7; tentatively, D is TRBD1 (6 bases). Germline lookup yields CDR1 SGHRS and CDR2 YFSETQ. The CDR3 extends over 14 amino acids. With 7 bases removed from V and 3 bases from J, the gap between germline ends came to 17 bases. DNA for the CDR3: TGCGCCAGCTCCCCCAAACAGGGTTTCTACGAGCAGTACTTC. Protein: CASSPKQGFYEQYF.

Details on this clonotype: One end of the junction varies from germline; a read error may be responsible. The V and J genes are TRBV6-1 and TRBJ1-3; maybe TRBD1 (6 bases). The CDR3 runs to 16 residues. Looked up from germline, CDR1 is MNHNS and CDR2 is SASEGT. The CDR3 DNA follows: TGTGCCAGCAGCGGACGGGGGGGCCTCTCTGGAAACACCATCTATTTT. Translation gives CASSGRGGLSGNTIYF.

This clonotype was found a few times. The chain combines TRBV10-3 with TRBJ1-2; D not resolved. The germline V gene has CDR1 ENHRY and CDR2 SYGVKD. The CDR3 is 13 residues long. The V gene lost 6 bases and the J gene lost 2 bases, with 10 bases spanning the gap. The CDR3 is CAISFDGNYGYTF. The DNA for the CDR3 is TGTGCCATCAGCTTCGACGGAAACTATGGCTACACCTTC.

This clonotype was seen at least ten times. The chain couples TRBV7-9 to TRBJ2-1, with a tentative D call TRBD2 (6 bases). CDR1 is SEHNR, CDR2 FQNEAQ, per germline (reference sequence). The CDR3 is made up of 18 amino acids. V gave up 2 bases and J gave up 8 bases, with 25 bases separating them. As DNA, the CDR3 is TGTGCCAGCAGCTTAAGCTTGGGTCGGGACCGTGGAGGGTATGAGCAGTTCTTC. This translates into CASSLSLGRDRGGYEQFF.

This CDR3 is CSAKNRRSNTDTQYF. For the CDR3, the DNA is TGCAGTGCTAAAAACAGGCGTTCTAACACAGATACGCAGTATTTT. This chain links TRBV20-1 with TRBJ2-3; weak D call: TRBD1 (5 bases). There are 15 residues in the CDR3. Germline V gene lookup returns CDR1 DFQATT and CDR2 SNEGSKA (reference sequence). V lost 4 bases, J lost 2 bases, and 16 bases lay in between.

This clonotype was counted many times. The V call is TRBV20-1, the J call TRBJ1-5, with TRBD1 matching over 9 bases. Per germline, CDR1 DFQATT and CDR2 SNEGSKA (reference sequence). There are 13 residues in the CDR3. V gave up 5 bases and J gave up 3 bases; unmatched junction bases: 2. CDR3 region: CSAGTGNNQPQHF. The CDR3, as DNA: TGCAGTGCTGGGACAGGGAACAATCAGCCCCAGCATTTT.

The CDR3 region has the DNA TGTGCCAGCAGTTTAGGGGAACATTATGGCTACACCTTC. Translated: CASSLGEHYGYTF. The gene calls are TRBV12-3 or TRBV12-4 and TRBJ1-2; D unresolved. V was clipped by 1 base and J by 5 bases, with 8 bases between them. The CDR3 loop spans 13 amino acids.

This clonotype was seen only a few times. The CDR3 region has the DNA TGTGCCAGCAGCTTAGACCCCCAGGGGGTCCAGTACTTC. Protein product: CASSLDPQGVQYF. This chain uses TRBV7-2 with TRBJ2-5; TRBD1 matches at 7 bases. The length of the CDR3 is 13 residues. V shed 1 base and J 10 bases; nucleotides not matched to a gene: 6. Per the germline V gene, CDR1 is SGHTA and CDR2 is FQGNSA. Supplemented by reference TRBV7-2 and TRBJ2-5, the full variable domain reads GAGVSQSPSNKVTEKGKDVELRCDPISGHTALYWYRQSLGQGLEFLIYFQGNSAPDKSGLPSDRFSAERTGGSVSTLTIQRTQQEDSAVYLCASSLDPQGVQYFGPGTRLLVL.

This clonotype was counted only a few times. V usage is TRBV20-1 and J usage is TRBJ2-7; 8 positions agree with TRBD2. The V and J ends lost 0 bases and 7 bases, in that order; junction bases with no gene match: 5. This CDR3 has 13 amino acids. Per germline, CDR1 DFQATT and CDR2 SNEGSKA (reference sequence). Written as DNA, the CDR3 is TGCAGTGCTAGAGATTTGGCGGGAGGAGAGCAGTACTTC. Amino acids: CSARDLAGGEQYF.

This clonotype has just one count. This rearrangement joins TRBV12-3 or TRBV12-4 to TRBJ2-1; TRBD2 is a possible D gene (6 bases). The CDR3 covers 14 residues. V was shortened by 5 bases and J by 10 bases, with 18 bases between the two germline ends. As DNA, the CDR3 is TGTGCCAGCAGTCCACGGGGTACTAGCTACGAGCAGTTCTTC. Protein product: CASSPRGTSYEQFF.

In this sample, this clonotype turned up many times. CDR3 nucleotides: TGCGCCAGCAGCCAAGATGATCAGGGTTTCTATGGCTACACCTTC. Protein product: CASSQDDQGFYGYTF. The chain links TRBV4-3 to TRBJ1-2, with a weak D call TRBD1 (5 bases). The germline gives CDR1 LGHNA, CDR2 YSLEER. The CDR3 spans 15 residues. V lost 0 bases and J 4 bases, leaving 12 bases between the germline ends.